These T cell receptor beta chains were read from a single sample in a study of shared clonotypes between healthy human individuals. Produced via immunoSEQ multiplex PCR; TCRdb's table is partial and in-frame only. The sample comprises hundreds of thousands of clones, roughly four fifths of which are singletons, and more than 10% rests with the top ten. The material sequenced was PBMCs. Source of these receptors: a woman aged 40 to 50 in good health. Some clones in this sample may be carry-over from other donors' samples. The CDR3 runs from the conserved cysteine through the conserved F or W. The D gene is left open where the match is weak. Clone size, where shown, is once, few, many, or a class for clones that have expanded.

j_call v_call clone_size d_call cdr3_aa cdr3_nt
TRBJ2-2 TRBV11-2 once - CASSLTFRSGELFF TGTGCCAGCAGCTTAACCTTTAGGTCCGGGGAGCTGTTTTTT
TRBJ1-5 TRBV27 - - CASSLKGKEGQPQHF TGTGCCAGCAGTTTAAAGGGTAAGGAAGGTCAGCCCCAGCATTTT
TRBJ2-1 TRBV15 few - CATSRDSATYNEQFF TGTGCCACCAGCAGAGATAGCGCCACCTACAATGAGCAGTTCTTC
TRBJ2-3 TRBV5-1 - TRBD1 CASSLGTGGPDTQYF TGCGCCAGCAGCTTGGGGACAGGGGGCCCAGATACGCAGTATTTT
TRBJ1-5 TRBV29-1 few - CSVAKDHINPQHF TGCAGCGTTGCGAAGGACCATATCAATCCCCAGCATTTT
TRBJ2-7 TRBV11-2 many - CASSLNPGVEQYF TGTGCCAGCAGCTTAAATCCGGGCGTCGAGCAGTACTTC
TRBJ1-5 TRBV4-1 - - CASSQARGVQPQHF TGCGCCAGCAGCCAAGCGAGAGGGGTTCAGCCCCAGCATTTT
TRBJ1-2 TRBV5-6 - - CASSDLVREYYGYTF TGTGCCAGCAGCGACTTGGTCCGGGAGTACTATGGCTACACCTTC
TRBJ1-1 TRBV5-1 - - CASSLYPAGTMNTEAFF TGCGCCAGCAGCTTGTACCCGGCAGGGACCATGAACACTGAAGCTTTCTTT
TRBJ2-5 TRBV7-2 many TRBD1 CASSFGGTGGQETQYF TGTGCCAGCAGCTTTGGCGGGACAGGAGGCCAAGAGACCCAGTACTTC
TRBJ2-4 TRBV18 - - CASSPPYGRNIQYF TGTGCCAGCTCACCACCTTACGGGAGAAACATTCAGTACTTC
TRBJ2-7 TRBV14 - - CASSLRTYSYEQYF TGTGCCAGCAGCCTTAGGACTTACTCCTACGAGCAGTACTTC
TRBJ1-5 TRBV28 - TRBD1 CASSSQGIRNQPQHF TGTGCCAGCAGTTCACAGGGGATTAGAAATCAGCCCCAGCATTTT
TRBJ2-3 TRBV6-5 - - CASTRTASTDTQYF TGTGCCAGCACGAGGACGGCCAGCACAGATACGCAGTATTTT
TRBJ2-7 TRBV7-9 - - CASSPRGQPSYEQYF TGTGCCAGCAGCCCCCGGGGTCAGCCATCCTACGAGCAGTACTTC
TRBJ1-1 TRBV6-5 - - CASSQTGEAFF TGTGCCAGCAGTCAGACCGGTGAAGCTTTCTTT
TRBJ1-2 TRBV5-4 - - CASSHGRGYGYTF TGCGCCAGCAGCCATGGCAGGGGATATGGCTACACCTTC
TRBJ1-5 TRBV27 - - CASSMNSNQPQHF TGTGCCAGCAGTATGAATAGCAATCAGCCCCAGCATTTT
TRBJ2-1 TRBV5-1 - - CASSLSGEQVGNEQFF TGCGCCAGCAGCTTGTCGGGAGAACAGGTCGGCAATGAGCAGTTCTTC
TRBJ2-7 TRBV6-1 - - CASSGLTGDSSPYEQYF TGTGCCAGCAGTGGCCTAACCGGTGACAGCTCTCCCTACGAGCAGTACTTC
TRBJ1-4 TRBV6-1 few TRBD1 CASSRDRGGEKLFF TGTGCCAGCAGCCGGGACAGGGGAGGTGAAAAACTGTTTTTT
TRBJ2-7 TRBV18 few TRBD1 CASSPGTGEYF TGTGCCAGCTCCCCCGGGACAGGGGAGTACTTC
TRBJ2-7 TRBV9 once - CASSPRAIGRYEQYF TGTGCCAGCAGCCCTAGGGCAATCGGAAGGTACGAGCAGTACTTC
TRBJ1-2 TRBV6-1 - TRBD1 CASSRDRGIYGYTF TGTGCCAGCAGTCGGGACAGGGGCATCTATGGCTACACCTTC
TRBJ1-3 TRBV27 - - CASSLHAGNTIYF TGTGCCAGCAGTTTACATGCTGGAAACACCATATATTTT
TRBJ2-1 TRBV7-6 - TRBD2 CASSLDPWTSGRRRSYNEQFF TGTGCCAGCAGCTTAGATCCCTGGACTAGCGGGAGAAGGAGGTCCTACAATGAGCAGTTCTTC
TRBJ2-7 TRBV4-2 - - CASSQVSGDHEQYF TGTGCCAGCAGCCAAGTATCAGGGGATCACGAGCAGTACTTC
TRBJ2-7 TRBV5-5 few - CASSFGVTAYEQYF TGTGCCAGCAGCTTTGGGGTGACAGCCTACGAGCAGTACTTC
TRBJ2-1 TRBV10-3 - TRBD2 CAITQGLAGVGANEQFF TGTGCCATCACCCAAGGACTAGCGGGAGTAGGGGCTAATGAGCAGTTCTTC
TRBJ1-3 TRBV19 - - CASRSSDSGNTIYF TGTGCCAGTAGGAGCAGCGATAGCGGAAACACCATATATTTT
TRBJ2-5 TRBV9 - TRBD2 CASSVDGTSGSETQYF TGTGCCAGCAGCGTAGACGGGACTAGCGGGAGCGAGACCCAGTACTTC
TRBJ2-1 TRBV9 - TRBD2 CASSVDLGAGLSGRVVNEQFF TGTGCCAGCAGCGTAGATTTAGGGGCTGGGCTAAGCGGGAGAGTTGTGAATGAGCAGTTCTTC
TRBJ2-7 TRBV7-9 - - CASSLRTGPYEQYF TGTGCCAGCAGCTTAAGGACTGGACCCTACGAGCAGTACTTC
TRBJ2-1 TRBV7-9 - - CASSFGVSVNEQFF TGTGCCAGCAGCTTCGGAGTATCGGTCAATGAGCAGTTCTTC
TRBJ1-2 TRBV7-9 many TRBD1 CASSLGGQGYGYTF TGTGCCAGCAGCTTAGGGGGACAGGGATATGGCTACACCTTC
TRBJ1-5 TRBV19 - - CASSIFSGSGGNQPQHF TGTGCCAGTAGTATCTTCTCAGGTTCCGGCGGCAATCAGCCCCAGCATTTT
TRBJ2-1 TRBV27 many TRBD2 CASSLSGPGGEQFF TGTGCCAGCAGTTTATCGGGGCCGGGGGGTGAGCAGTTCTTC